The sequence of this T cell receptor beta chain was determined in a study of T cells in localized non-small cell lung cancer. CDR1 and CDR2 from the germline V gene are GTSNPN and SVGIG (reference sequence). The CDR3 totals 15 residues. The trim removed 1 base at V and 3 bases at J, leaving 9 bases unmatched. Clones were sequenced by immunoSEQ multiplex PCR, and TCRdb holds only the in-frame ones, with some missing. The sample shows 1,400 to 1,500 clones, approximately 21% of them seen only once. Study observations and caveats: Greater blood T cell density accompanied longer overall survival. Appearing in adjacent lung were a median about 60 of the top 100 tumor clones. Adjacent uninvolved lung had the highest clonality, suggesting focused antigen responses.

With respect to this clone: Antigen: not known.

Sequencing used lung tumor tissue, obtained before any cancer treatment. The chain recombines TRBV30 with TRBJ2-7, with 7 bases aligning to TRBD1. This TCR came from a male donor at least 60 years old with stage I lung adenocarcinoma. This CDR3 is CAWSAPRQGFYEQYF. CDR3 in DNA: TGTGCCTGGAGTGCCCCCAGACAGGGCTTCTACGAGCAGTACTTC.